These 31 T cell receptor beta chains share one sample of origin, sequenced in a study of T cell responses to AZD1222 COVID-19 vaccine. The repertoire was sequenced with immunoSEQ multiplex PCR; TCRdb's copy has only in-frame clones and lacks some. The sample includes 70,000 or so clones, roughly 78% of them seen just once. Sequenced material: peripheral blood, taken on day 0 of MenACWY control vaccination. Receptors originate from an adult in good health.

The gene calls are TRBV28 and TRBJ1-1, with D hard to call. Germline loops: CDR1 MDHEN, CDR2 SYDVKM. The length of the CDR3 is 15 residues. V was cut by 7 bases and J by 0 bases, with 15 bases left in between. The CDR3 sequence is CASTNIEQMNTEAFF. The CDR3 DNA reads TGTGCCAGCACCAACATCGAACAAATGAACACTGAAGCTTTCTTT.

This chain links TRBV7-6 with TRBJ2-1; possibly TRBD1 or TRBD2 for D (7 bases each). This CDR3 region has 16 residues. Trimming took 5 bases from V and 8 from J, leaving 22 bases between them. Germline-derived CDR1 and CDR2 are SGHVS and FNYEAQ. The CDR3 bases are TGTGCCAGCAGCCCCCGTTCAGGGGGAGGGAGGTATGAGCAGTTCTTC. Its protein product is CASSPRSGGGRYEQFF.

The gene calls are TRBV4-2 and TRBJ1-6; 9 bases align to TRBD1. From germline, CDR1 is LGHNA and CDR2 YNFKEQ. The CDR3 runs to 16 residues. The ends lost 4 bases at V and 15 bases at J; junction bases unmatched: 16. DNA for the CDR3: TGTGCCAGCAGCCGGCTCCGGGACAGGGACATTCGGGGCCTCCACTTT. This translates into CASSRLRDRDIRGLHF.

This clone was seen only a few times. The gene calls are TRBV7-6 and TRBJ2-7; 8 positions match TRBD2. CDR3 length: 20 amino acids. Trimming cost V 2 bases and J 0 bases; bases outside gene matches: 18. Per germline, CDR1 SGHVS and CDR2 FNYEAQ. As DNA, the CDR3 is TGTGCCAGCAGCTTATCCCCACCAGCGGGGGCCGTATCTACCTCCTACGAGCAGTACTTC. The encoded protein is CASSLSPPAGAVSTSYEQYF.

V usage is TRBV18 and J usage is TRBJ1-6, with 8 bases aligning to TRBD1. CDR1 and CDR2 (germline): KGHSH, LQKENI. V shed 6 bases and J 0 bases; nucleotides not matched to a gene: 16. The CDR3 spans 20 residues. This CDR3 reads CASSHHRTGPAVSYNSPLHF. The CDR3 DNA sequence: TGTGCCAGCTCTCATCACCGGACAGGGCCGGCTGTCTCCTATAATTCACCCCTCCACTTT. Together with reference TRBV18 and TRBJ1-6, the CDR3 gives the full variable domain: NAGVMQNPRHLVRRRGQEARLRCSPMKGHSHVYWYRQLPEEGLKFMVYLQKENIIDESGMPKERFSAEFPKEGPSILRIQQVVRGDSAAYFCASSHHRTGPAVSYNSPLHFGNGTRLTVT.

This chain links TRBV29-1 with TRBJ2-3; D is uncertain. This CDR3 has 13 residues. The germline gives CDR1 SQVTM, CDR2 ANQGSEA. Trimming shortened V by 3 bases and J by 4 bases, and 11 bases separated the two germline ends. Here the CDR3 DNA reads TGCAGCGTTGATGTGGGCTCAGCAGATACGCAGTATTTT. Translated, it gives CSVDVGSADTQYF.

The rearrangement uses TRBV2 and TRBJ1-5; TRBD1 is a possible D gene (5 bases). CDR1 and CDR2 from the germline V gene are SNHLY and FYNNEI. The CDR3 runs 14 residues. V gave up 3 bases and J gave up 7 bases, with 13 bases separating them. Here the CDR3 DNA reads TGTGCCAGCAGTGAGGCAGGGATGGGCCAGCCCCAGCATTTT. This codes for CASSEAGMGQPQHF.

This clone was counted only a few times. V gene TRBV13 combines with J gene TRBJ1-2; possible D gene TRBD1, 5 bases. The CDR3 contains 14 residues. Trimming shortened V by 0 bases and J by 4 bases, and 9 bases separated the two germline ends. Germline assignment: CDR1 PRHDT and CDR2 FYEKMQ (reference sequence). The CDR3 sequence: CASSLGQGGYGYTF. The CDR3 DNA follows: TGTGCCAGCAGCTTAGGGCAGGGTGGCTATGGCTACACCTTC.

This clone showed up just a few times. The rearrangement uses TRBV7-9 and TRBJ2-2; tentative D call: TRBD2 (6 bases). The V end was cut by 1 base, the J end by 2 bases, with 11 bases between. The CDR3 length is 16 residues. CDR1 SEHNR and CDR2 FQNEAQ come from the germline V gene (reference sequence). The CDR3 spells CASSLVGSLNTGELFF. In DNA, the CDR3 is TGTGCCAGCAGCTTAGTCGGGAGCCTAAACACCGGGGAGCTGTTTTTT. Together with reference TRBV7-9 and TRBJ2-2, the CDR3 gives the full variable domain: DTGVSQNPRHKITKRGQNVTFRCDPISEHNRLYWYRQTLGQGPEFLTYFQNEAQLEKSRLLSDRFSAERPKGSFSTLEIQRTEQGDSAMYLCASSLVGSLNTGELFFGEGSRLTVL.

This clone rates as medium-sized (0.01 to 0.1%). V and J are TRBV6-5 and TRBJ1-1; D is unresolved. The length of the CDR3 is 14 residues. V was pared by 4 bases and J by 1 base, with 10 bases between. Germline V CDR1 and CDR2: MNHEY, SVGAGI. Here the CDR3 reads CASSLDAGNTEAFF. In nucleotides, the CDR3 is TGTGCCAGCAGTTTGGACGCCGGGAACACTGAAGCTTTCTTT.

V gene TRBV7-2 combines with J gene TRBJ1-6, with D maybe TRBD1 (6 bases). V was cut by 1 base and J by 9 bases, with 13 bases left in between. Per the germline V gene, CDR1 is SGHTA and CDR2 is FQGNSA. This CDR3 has 15 amino acids. The CDR3 loop is CASSLGGLWGSPLHF. For the CDR3, the DNA is TGTGCCAGCAGCTTAGGGGGGCTGTGGGGTTCACCCCTCCACTTT.

The rearrangement links TRBV2 to TRBJ1-4, with 8 bases fitting TRBD1. Germline V CDR1 and CDR2: SNHLY, FYNNEI. The CDR3 length is 14 residues. With V trimmed by 6 bases and J by 5 bases, 5 bases remained unmatched. The CDR3 loop reads CASRDRAQNEKLFF. In DNA, the CDR3 is TGTGCCAGCAGGGACAGGGCACAGAATGAAAAACTGTTTTTT. The full variable domain, its missing parts supplied by reference TRBV2 and TRBJ1-4, is EPEVTQTPSHQVTQMGQEVILRCVPISNHLYFYWYRQILGQKVEFLVSFYNNEISEKSEIFDDQFSVERPDGSNFTLKIRSTKLEDSAMYFCASRDRAQNEKLFFGSGTQLSVL.

This sequence joins TRBV5-4 and TRBJ1-1; perhaps TRBD1 as D (6 bases). Germline V gives CDR1 SGHNT, CDR2 YYREEE (reference sequence). The CDR3 length is 17 residues. V was trimmed by 4 bases and J by 7 bases, leaving 26 bases between them. The CDR3 sequence is CASSPQRRKGGNDEAFF. The CDR3 DNA reads as TGTGCCAGCAGCCCCCAACGGAGAAAGGGGGGCAATGATGAAGCTTTCTTT.

V and J are TRBV12-3 or TRBV12-4 and TRBJ2-7; no clear D. The CDR3 totals 13 residues. V lost 5 bases to trimming and J lost 6 bases, with 14 bases between them. The CDR3, as DNA: TGTGCCAGCAGTATCGGAGCCCCCGGCGAGCAGTACTTC. Translated: CASSIGAPGEQYF.

This clone was picked up one time. The V call is TRBV7-8, the J call TRBJ1-1, with D perhaps TRBD1 (5 bases). Between the trimmed V and J ends, which lost 2 bases and 1 base, there was a span of 8 bases. The CDR3 has 14 residues. Germline CDR1 is SGHVS and CDR2 is FQNEAQ. The CDR3 sequence: CASSLSGQNTEAFF. CDR3 nucleotides: TGTGCCAGCAGCTTATCTGGACAGAACACTGAAGCTTTCTTT. The complete variable domain, with remaining parts taken from reference TRBV7-8 and TRBJ1-1, reads GAGVSQSPRYKVAKRGQDVALRCDPISGHVSLFWYQQALGQGPEFLTYFQNEAQLDKSGLPSDRFFAERPEGSVSTLKIQRTQQEDSAVYLCASSLSGQNTEAFFGQGTRLTVV.

This chain joins TRBV19 and TRBJ1-1; D is ambiguous. The germline V gene has CDR1 LNHDA and CDR2 SQIVND (reference sequence). With 2 bases removed from V and 1 base from J, the gap between germline ends came to 14 bases. The CDR3 spans 16 residues. The chain's CDR3 is CASSISLGRRNTEAFF. CDR3 in DNA: TGTGCCAGTAGTATAAGCTTGGGCCGCCGGAACACTGAAGCTTTCTTT.

J is TRBJ1-1 and V is TRBV6-5, with D uncertain. The length of the CDR3 is 12 residues. Germline CDR1 is MNHEY and CDR2 is SVGAGI. Trimming shortened V by 6 bases and J by 2 bases, and 7 bases separated the two germline ends. CDR3 DNA: TGTGCCAGCAGCGGCATCAACACTGAAGCTTTCTTT. This gives the protein CASSGINTEAFF.

In this sample, this clone turned up a few times. The rearrangement joins TRBV18 to TRBJ2-7, with TRBD1 matching over 10 bases. The germline V gene encodes CDR1 KGHSH and CDR2 LQKENI. The CDR3 contains 13 residues. The trim removed 3 bases at V and 7 bases at J, leaving 3 bases unmatched. CDR3 protein: CASSPDRGSEQYF. CDR3 sequence (DNA): TGTGCCAGCTCACCGGACAGGGGGAGTGAGCAGTACTTC.

CDR3 bases: TGCAGCGTGTTTAAAGTAGGGACAGGGTCAGGAGATACGCAGTATTTT. Its protein is CSVFKVGTGSGDTQYF. The rearrangement links TRBV29-1 to TRBJ2-3, with 9 bases identical to TRBD1. Germline V lookup: CDR1 SQVTM, CDR2 ANQGSEA. V shed 6 bases and J 5 bases; nucleotides not matched to a gene: 15. This CDR3 is built from 16 residues.

V gene TRBV27 combines with J gene TRBJ2-5, with D uncertain. Per germline, CDR1 MNHEY and CDR2 SMNVEV (reference sequence). Trimming removed 8 bases at V and 1 base at J, with 20 bases between. The CDR3 extends over 16 amino acids. CDR3 sequence (DNA): TGTGCCAGCCCCCCTATGGGCATCCCCTTCCAAGAGACCCAGTACTTC. Its translation: CASPPMGIPFQETQYF.

The rearrangement uses TRBV5-6 and TRBJ1-2, with 8 bases aligning to TRBD1. The germline CDR1 and CDR2 sequences are SGHDT and YYEEEE. The V segment lost 3 bases and the J segment 4 bases; nucleotides outside the gene matches: 8. The CDR3 extends over 15 amino acids. Here the CDR3 DNA reads TGTGCCAGCAGCTATACAGGGGGAGGGAGCTATGGCTACACCTTC. It encodes CASSYTGGGSYGYTF. The full variable domain, in which reference TRBV5-6 and TRBJ1-2 provide the parts outside the CDR3, is DAGVTQSPTHLIKTRGQQVTLRCSPKSGHDTVSWYQQALGQGPQFIFQYYEEEERQRGNFPDRFSGHQFPNYSSELNVNALLLGDSALYLCASSYTGGGSYGYTFGSGTRLTVV.

This chain joins TRBV2 and TRBJ1-2; D gene unclear. The germline V gene encodes CDR1 SNHLY and CDR2 FYNNEI. This CDR3 has 13 amino acids. V dropped 5 bases and J dropped 6 bases, with 13 bases sitting between them. The CDR3 nucleotides read TGTGCCAGCAGTAAGTGGGTTTACGATGGCTACACCTTC. This encodes CASSKWVYDGYTF.

Here the CDR3 DNA reads TGTGCCAGCAGTCAGGGGAGGGGAATAGCCACAGATACGCAGTATTTT. Translating it yields CASSQGRGIATDTQYF. J is TRBJ2-3 and V is TRBV6-2 or TRBV6-3, with a weak D call TRBD2 (7 bases). The CDR3 is made up of 16 amino acids. Germline values: CDR1 MNHEY, CDR2 SVGEGT. Between the trimmed V and J ends, which lost 5 bases and 2 bases, there was a span of 17 bases.

The genes are TRBV3-1 (or the pseudogene TRBV3-2) and TRBJ2-3; a possible D gene is TRBD2 (5 bases). The V end was cut by 4 bases, the J end by 2 bases, with 7 bases between. The CDR3 covers 13 residues. Germline-derived CDR1 and CDR2 are LGHDT and YNNKEL (reference sequence). In DNA form, the CDR3 reads TGTGCCAGCAGCCCCCGGGACACAGATACGCAGTATTTT. Translated, it gives CASSPRDTDTQYF.

Points on this clone: In the same sample, other DNA sequences code for this CDR3. V usage is TRBV5-1 and J usage is TRBJ1-1; TRBD1 might be the D (5 bases). The CDR3 covers 15 residues. Per germline, CDR1 SGHRS and CDR2 YFSETQ. The germline V and J ends were trimmed by 0 bases and 2 bases, with 11 bases remaining between them. The DNA for the CDR3 is TGCGCCAGCAGCTTGGGCGGGGCGAAAAACACTGAAGCTTTCTTT. This gives the protein CASSLGGAKNTEAFF.

The rearrangement uses TRBV7-2 and TRBJ2-3; D is unresolved. Looked up from germline, CDR1 is SGHTA and CDR2 is FQGNSA. V was pared by 3 bases and J by 0 bases, with 10 bases between. The CDR3 totals 15 residues. This CDR3 reads CASSLDGASTDTQYF. DNA of the CDR3: TGTGCCAGCAGCTTGGACGGTGCTAGCACAGATACGCAGTATTTT.

V is TRBV9 and J is TRBJ2-3; no definite D call. Germline CDR1 SGDLS, CDR2 YYNGEE. Deletions cut 4 bases from V and 2 bases from J, with 11 bases between. This CDR3 spans 14 amino acids. The CDR3 region is CASSPDGSTDTQYF. Written as DNA, the CDR3 is TGTGCCAGCAGCCCGGACGGATCCACAGATACGCAGTATTTT.

The chain has TRBV6-5 and TRBJ1-4; no firm D call. The CDR3 sequence is 13 residues long. Germline values: CDR1 MNHEY, CDR2 SVGAGI. Between the trimmed V and J ends, which lost 6 bases and 6 bases, there was a span of 11 bases. The CDR3: CASRPEGYEKLFF. CDR3 bases: TGTGCCAGCAGACCCGAGGGTTATGAAAAACTGTTTTTT.

This clone was found a few times. The rearrangement uses TRBV7-6 and TRBJ1-1, with 8 bases fitting TRBD1. Per the germline V gene, CDR1 is SGHVS and CDR2 is FNYEAQ. After removal of 6 bases from V and 3 bases from J, the junction contained 3 bases not matched to a gene. This CDR3 has 13 residues. The CDR3 DNA is TGTGCCAGCAGGCGGACAGGGCACACTGAAGCTTTCTTT. Residues: CASRRTGHTEAFF.

The CDR3 spells CASADRSNQPQHF. CDR3 coding DNA: TGTGCCAGCGCTGACAGGAGCAATCAGCCCCAGCATTTT. The rearrangement uses TRBV28 and TRBJ1-5, with D perhaps matching TRBD1 (6 bases). The CDR3 spans 13 residues. Per germline, CDR1 MDHEN and CDR2 SYDVKM. V was shortened by 8 bases and J by 1 base, with 9 bases between the two germline ends.

The gene calls are TRBV29-1 and TRBJ2-7, with no clear D. Germline CDR1 reads SQVTM; CDR2 reads ANQGSEA. CDR3 size: 11 residues. Trimming stripped 5 bases from V and 1 base from J, with 6 bases between. The CDR3 DNA sequence: TGCAGCGTTATCCTTTCCTACGAGCAGTACTTC. Translating gives CSVILSYEQYF.